This record concerns one T cell receptor beta chain sequence. Its matching antigen is unknown. This sample was included in a study of cytomegalovirus exposure and HLA in healthy donors. The study's findings and limits: In an earlier analysis, productive rearrangement rates for most beta V segments clustered near 87% or 30%. Highest at DRB1 and lowest at HLA-C, TCR association rates differed among HLA loci in a later analysis.

60 Vbeta and 13 Jbeta primers were used in PCR. Method: immunoSEQ multiplex PCR; TCRdb's copy keeps in-frame clones and lacks some. The sample contains 110,000 or so clones, over 75% of which appear only once. This receptor was identified in a woman aged 18 to 35 in good health and CMV-seronegative. The sequenced material came from PBMCs.

The CDR3 nucleotides are TGTGCCACCCCAAGGGGTGCCGGGGAGCTGTTTTTT. Its protein is CATPRGAGELFF. The chain is built from TRBV19 and TRBJ2-2; a weak D match, TRBD1 (5 bases). Trimming left V 10 bases short and J 6 bases short, with 12 bases between. This CDR3 is 12 amino acids long. Germline lookup yields CDR1 LNHDA and CDR2 SQIVND (reference sequence).